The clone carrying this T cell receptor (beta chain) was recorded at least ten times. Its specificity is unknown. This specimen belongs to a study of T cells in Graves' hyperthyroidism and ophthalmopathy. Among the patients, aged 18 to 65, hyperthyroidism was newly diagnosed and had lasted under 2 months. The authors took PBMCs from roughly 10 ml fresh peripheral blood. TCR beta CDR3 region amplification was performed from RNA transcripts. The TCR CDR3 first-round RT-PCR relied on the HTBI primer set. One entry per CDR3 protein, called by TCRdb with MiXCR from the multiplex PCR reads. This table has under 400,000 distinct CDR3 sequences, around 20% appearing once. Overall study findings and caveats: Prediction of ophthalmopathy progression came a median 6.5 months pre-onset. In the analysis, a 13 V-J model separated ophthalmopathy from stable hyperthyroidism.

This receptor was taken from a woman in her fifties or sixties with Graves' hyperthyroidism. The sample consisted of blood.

CDR3 bases: TGCGCCAGCAGCCAAGGGGGACACGAATACGAGCAGTACTTC. Translating it yields CASSQGGHEYEQYF. The chain recombines TRBV4-1 with TRBJ2-7, with D perhaps TRBD1 (6 bases). Germline-derived CDR1 and CDR2 are MGHRA and YSYEKL. This CDR3 spans 14 amino acids. V shed 1 base and J shed 4 bases, with 11 bases lying between them.